A single sample gave rise to the 20 T cell receptor beta chains below, sequenced in a study of a mutant IDH1 vaccine in newly diagnosed glioma. TCRdb's table, derived via immunoSEQ multiplex PCR, lists solely in-frame clones and lacks some. The data show 75,000 to 100,000 clones, around 90% seen once. Time point in this sample: baseline, week 1 (first vaccination visit). Treatment reported: pre-vaccination baseline after standard-of-care therapy. Sequenced here: PBMCs, sampled from a glioma patient treated with radiotherapy, temozolomide or both. The receptors stem from a woman aged 45 to 65 with glioma.

The CDR3 DNA sequence: TGTGCCAGCAGCTTGGCCAGGCAGTCTCGGGCCTCCTACGAGCAGTACTTC. Its translation is CASSLARQSRASYEQYF. V is TRBV5-8 and J is TRBJ2-7; D is ambiguous. This CDR3 has 17 amino acids. V lost 0 bases and J 0 bases, leaving 16 bases between the germline ends. Germline CDR1 SGHTS, CDR2 YDEGEE.

This clone came up once. The rearrangement uses TRBV10-1 and TRBJ2-2; D is ambiguous. This CDR3 is 11 amino acids long. CDR1 and CDR2 from the germline V gene are WNHNN and SYGVQD (reference sequence). V lost 3 bases, J lost 7 bases, and 3 bases lay in between. CDR3: CASSEGGELFF. In DNA, the CDR3 is TGCGCCAGCAGTGAAGGCGGGGAGCTGTTTTTT.

This clone was detected once. V is TRBV13 and J is TRBJ2-3; TRBD2 aligns across 12 bases. Losses at the gene ends were 0 bases for V and 0 bases for J; bases not matched to a gene: 7. Germline CDR1 PRHDT, CDR2 FYEKMQ (reference sequence). CDR3 size: 19 residues. The CDR3 loop reads CASSLGLAGGPGSTDTQYF. The CDR3 region has the DNA TGTGCCAGCAGCTTAGGCCTAGCGGGAGGGCCCGGGAGCACAGATACGCAGTATTTT.

The chain employs TRBV6-6 and TRBJ2-7; 9 bases are a match to TRBD2. This CDR3 is built from 12 residues. J gave up 11 bases and V 7 bases, and 9 bases lay outside the gene matches. CDR1 and CDR2 from the germline V gene are MNHNY and SVGAGI (reference sequence). The CDR3 sequence is CASTAGGREKYF. CDR3 nucleotide sequence: TGTGCCAGCACGGCGGGAGGGAGGGAGAAGTACTTC.

The chain links TRBV7-9 to TRBJ2-1; the D gene is possibly TRBD1 (6 bases). CDR1 is SEHNR and CDR2 is FQNEAQ in the germline V gene (reference sequence). The CDR3 runs to 16 residues. V gave up 5 bases and J gave up 0 bases, with 14 bases separating them. The CDR3 spells CASSHGQGSSYNEQFF. The CDR3 DNA reads as TGTGCCAGCAGCCATGGTCAGGGGAGCTCCTACAATGAGCAGTTCTTC.

This rearrangement joins TRBV27 to TRBJ1-5; a weak D match, TRBD1 (6 bases). CDR3 size: 17 residues. V dropped 2 bases and J dropped 0 bases, with 14 bases sitting between them. Germline CDR1 and CDR2: MNHEY and SMNVEV (reference sequence). The CDR3 loop is CASSLRGTRPSNQPQHF. CDR3 bases: TGTGCCAGCAGTTTAAGGGGGACACGGCCTAGCAATCAGCCCCAGCATTTT.

Remarks on this clone: One end of the junction is discordant with germline, which a read error may explain. The sample holds other DNA sequences that translate to the same CDR3. The chain carries TRBV18 and TRBJ2-2; D perhaps matches TRBD1 (5 bases). The V gene's germline CDR1 is KGHSH and CDR2 LQKENI. This CDR3 has 17 amino acids. CDR3 nucleotides: TGTGCCAGCTCACCACCCAATGTCAGGGCGATAACCGGAGAGCTGTTTTTT. Translating gives CASSPPNVRAITGELFF. The full variable domain, in which reference TRBV18 and TRBJ2-2 provide the parts outside the CDR3, is NAGVMQNPRHLVRRRGQEARLRCSPMKGHSHVYWYRQLPEEGLKFMVYLQKENIIDESGMPKERFSAEFPKEGPSILRIQQVVRGDSAAYFCASSPPNVRAITGELFFGEGSRLTVL.

The V gene is TRBV5-4, the J gene TRBJ2-7, with TRBD1 matching over 9 bases. Trimming at V came to 4 bases and at J to 3 bases, leaving 5 bases not matched to a gene. This CDR3 region has 14 residues. Per germline, CDR1 SGHNT and CDR2 YYREEE (reference sequence). The CDR3 loop reads CASSMTGGDYEQYF. As DNA, the CDR3 is TGTGCCAGCAGCATGACAGGGGGGGACTACGAGCAGTACTTC.

The chain couples TRBV10-3 to TRBJ1-4; the match to TRBD1 covers 9 bases. The V gene's germline CDR1 is ENHRY and CDR2 SYGVKD. This CDR3 region has 17 residues. V was clipped by 1 base and J by 4 bases; unmatched bases: 7. CDR3 amino acids: CAISEFPLTGGNEKLFF. CDR3 nucleotide sequence: TGTGCCATCAGTGAGTTCCCCCTGACAGGGGGTAATGAAAAACTGTTTTTT.

The rearrangement links TRBV28 to TRBJ2-2, with 8 bases lining up with TRBD2. Trimming took 3 bases from V and 4 from J; bases not matched to a gene: 7. The CDR3 is 16 amino acids. In germline, CDR1 is MDHEN, CDR2 SYDVKM. CDR3 sequence reads: CASSFGSGRFTGELFF. DNA of the CDR3: TGTGCCAGCAGTTTTGGAAGCGGGAGATTCACCGGGGAGCTGTTTTTT. Full variable domain (rest looked up from reference TRBV28 and TRBJ2-2): DVKVTQSSRYLVKRTGEKVFLECVQDMDHENMFWYRQDPGLGLRLIYFSYDVKMKEKGDIPEGYSVSREKKERFSLILESASTNQTSMYLCASSFGSGRFTGELFFGEGSRLTVL.

The rearrangement links TRBV11-3 to TRBJ1-5, with D perhaps matching TRBD1 (6 bases). The CDR3 has 16 residues. The germline gives CDR1 SGHNT, CDR2 YENEEA. The germline V and J ends were trimmed by 3 bases and 2 bases, with 14 bases remaining between them. Here the CDR3 reads CASSLPGRGGNQPQHF. CDR3 bases: TGTGCCAGCAGCTTGCCGGGCAGGGGAGGCAATCAGCCCCAGCATTTT.

The chain couples TRBV7-9 to TRBJ1-1; no clear D gene. In germline, CDR1 is SEHNR, CDR2 FQNEAQ (reference sequence). Trimming removed 6 bases from V and 4 bases from J, with 9 bases in between. The CDR3 length is 12 residues. In DNA, the CDR3 is TGTGCCAGCAGATTGGGTGGCACTGAAGCTTTCTTT. It specifies CASRLGGTEAFF.

V usage is TRBV19 and J usage is TRBJ1-1, with 8 bases matching TRBD1. The CDR3 loop spans 13 amino acids. Germline V lookup: CDR1 LNHDA, CDR2 SQIVND (reference sequence). V dropped 6 bases and J dropped 1; count of bases not matched to a gene: 1. The CDR3 spells CASRGQENTEAFF. The DNA of the CDR3 is TGTGCCAGTAGGGGACAGGAGAACACTGAAGCTTTCTTT.

To note about this clone: The same CDR3 can be traced to other DNA sequences in this sample. The CDR3 sequence is CAWSVKDSGEPNTEAFF. In nucleotides, the CDR3 is TGTGCCTGGAGTGTTAAGGATAGCGGGGAACCGAACACTGAAGCTTTCTTT. The chain combines TRBV30 with TRBJ1-1; no definite D call. This CDR3 comprises 17 residues. The V gene lost 0 bases and the J gene lost 1 base, with 18 bases spanning the gap. Germline V gene data show CDR1 as GTSNPN and CDR2 as SVGIG (reference sequence).

The rearrangement uses TRBV6-5 and TRBJ1-1; 8 bases line up with TRBD1. This CDR3 is built from 15 residues. The V segment lost 1 base and the J segment 2 bases; nucleotides outside the gene matches: 3. In germline, CDR1 is MNHEY, CDR2 SVGAGI. This CDR3 is CASSYWGQENTEAFF. The DNA for the CDR3 is TGTGCCAGCAGTTACTGGGGACAGGAAAACACTGAAGCTTTCTTT.

The rearrangement links TRBV4-1 to TRBJ2-7, with 9 bases fitting TRBD1. CDR1 is MGHRA and CDR2 is YSYEKL in the germline V gene. V shed 4 bases, J shed 1 base, and the junction held 2 bases outside the gene matches. The CDR3 extends over 14 amino acids. CDR3 sequence reads: CASSRGTGSYEQYF. The CDR3 DNA reads TGCGCCAGCAGCCGCGGGACAGGGTCCTACGAGCAGTACTTC.

Comments on this clone: One end of the junction is discordant with germline, which a read error may explain. The V gene is TRBV7-8, the J gene TRBJ2-2, with D possibly matching TRBD1 (6 bases). CDR3 length: 15 residues. CDR1 SGHVS and CDR2 FQNEAQ come from the germline V gene. CDR3 nucleotides: TGTGCCAGCAGCCCATACAGGGTAAACATCGGGGAGCTGTTTTTT. Protein product: CASSPYRVNIGELFF.

This chain links TRBV7-8 with TRBJ2-5; D is uncertain. The assigned J gene may be wrong: the sequence end matches TRBJ2-7 better. In germline, CDR1 is SGHVS, CDR2 FQNEAQ. The CDR3 contains 15 residues. CDR3 amino acids: CASSQTPGSGYEQYF. The CDR3, as DNA: TGTGCCAGCAGCCAAACCCCCGGGTCCGGCTACGAGCAGTACTTC.

V gene TRBV27 combines with J gene TRBJ1-5; unclear D gene. The CDR3 has 14 residues. Trimming removed 3 bases at V and 0 bases at J, with 6 bases between. CDR1 is MNHEY, CDR2 SMNVEV, per germline (reference sequence). The CDR3 nucleotides are TGTGCCAGCAGTTTTAGGTATAGCAATCAGCCCCAGCATTTT. Protein: CASSFRYSNQPQHF.

The chain couples TRBV5-4 to TRBJ1-3; D is ambiguous. This CDR3 is built from 15 residues. Trimming left V 2 bases short and J 0 bases short, with 9 bases between. CDR1 and CDR2 (germline): SGHNT, YYREEE (reference sequence). CDR3 amino acids: CASSFDPYSGNTIYF. The CDR3 nucleotides read TGTGCCAGCAGCTTTGACCCCTACTCTGGAAACACCATATATTTT. The full variable domain, with the rest looked up from reference TRBV5-4 and TRBJ1-3, is ETGVTQSPTHLIKTRGQQVTLRCSSQSGHNTVSWYQQALGQGPQFIFQYYREEENGRGNFPPRFSGLQFPNYSSELNVNALELDDSALYLCASSFDPYSGNTIYFGEGSWLTVV.